The next 20 T cell receptor beta chains were all read from a single sample in a study of T cell repertoires in cytomegalovirus infection. TCRdb redid the calling of the reads with MiXCR, one entry per CDR3 protein. The sample yields more than 110,000 distinct CDR3 sequences, more than 25% seen once. For these TCRs, the target antigens are not known. The sequenced sample was CD8+ T cells from cultured PBMCs, obtained from culture after CMV antigen stimulation. These receptors originate from a human donor in good health (CMV status not recorded). Some clones in this sample may be carry-over from other donors' samples.

The chain carries TRBV28 and TRBJ1-1; D is perhaps TRBD1 (5 bases). Trimming removed 5 bases at V and 3 bases at J, with 13 bases between. The CDR3 sequence is 14 residues long. Germline loops: CDR1 MDHEN, CDR2 SYDVKM. CDR3 sequence reads: CASSISSGDTEAFF. The DNA for the CDR3 is TGTGCCAGCAGTATATCATCGGGGGACACTGAAGCTTTCTTT.

This clonotype was observed a few times. The CDR3 loop is CASSPEGGHTDTQYF. Here the CDR3 DNA reads TGTGCCAGCAGCCCTGAGGGCGGGCACACAGATACGCAGTATTTT. This chain links TRBV12-3 or TRBV12-4 with TRBJ2-3, with a possible D match to TRBD2 (5 bases). CDR3 length: 15 amino acids. Trimming removed 6 bases at V and 2 bases at J, with 15 bases between.

This clonotype was detected ten times or more. The CDR3 DNA follows: TGCAGTGCTAGAGATCGTCTAGCGGGGGGGTATGAGCAGTTCTTC. This encodes CSARDRLAGGYEQFF. The rearrangement uses TRBV20-1 and TRBJ2-1, with TRBD2 matching 12 bases. Per germline, CDR1 DFQATT and CDR2 SNEGSKA (reference sequence). The CDR3 is made up of 15 amino acids. V was clipped by 0 bases and J by 8 bases; unmatched bases: 5.

This clonotype was seen only a few times. The chain has TRBV7-2 and TRBJ2-3; 10 bases fit TRBD2. The V segment lost 5 bases and the J segment 1 base; nucleotides outside the gene matches: 3. The CDR3 totals 15 residues. CDR1 is SGHTA, CDR2 FQGNSA, per germline. The CDR3 region is CASSPLAGGTDTQYF. CDR3 DNA sequence: TGTGCCAGCAGCCCTCTAGCGGGGGGCACAGATACGCAGTATTTT.

This CDR3 is CASGGYHSYEQYF. For the CDR3, the DNA is TGTGCCAGTGGGGGGTACCACTCCTACGAGCAGTACTTC. The chain joins TRBV2 to TRBJ2-7, with a tentative D call TRBD2 (6 bases). CDR1 and CDR2 from the germline V gene are SNHLY and FYNNEI. Trimming left V 9 bases short and J 0 bases short, with 12 bases between. The CDR3 is 13 amino acids.

This chain uses TRBV12-5 with TRBJ2-7; no reliable D call. The CDR3 loop spans 15 amino acids. Trimming took 6 bases from V and 6 from J, leaving 21 bases between them. Germline loops: CDR1 LGHNT, CDR2 FRNRAP. The CDR3 region is CASGLPGSEDGEQYF. The CDR3 DNA sequence: TGTGCTAGTGGCCTCCCCGGGTCCGAAGACGGCGAGCAGTACTTC. The full variable domain, its missing parts supplied by reference TRBV12-5 and TRBJ2-7, is DARVTQTPRHKVTEMGQEVTMRCQPILGHNTVFWYRQTMMQGLELLAYFRNRAPLDDSGMPKDRFSAEMPDATLATLKIQPSEPRDSAVYFCASGLPGSEDGEQYFGPGTRLTVT.

V and J are TRBV3-1 and TRBJ2-5; D might be TRBD1 or TRBD2, each matching 5 bases. V lost 0 bases to trimming and J lost 0 bases, with 8 bases between them. Germline V gives CDR1 LGHDT, CDR2 YNNKEL (reference sequence). The CDR3 is 15 residues long. CDR3 in amino acids: CASSQDWGNQETQYF. In DNA form, the CDR3 reads TGTGCCAGCAGCCAAGATTGGGGGAACCAAGAGACCCAGTACTTC.

The chain is built from TRBV7-6 and TRBJ2-3, with TRBD2 matching 9 bases. The CDR3 extends over 16 amino acids. After removal of 1 base from V and 3 bases from J, the junction contained 5 bases not matched to a gene. The germline CDR1 and CDR2 sequences are SGHVS and FNYEAQ. Written as DNA, the CDR3 is TGTGCCAGCAGCTTAGATCTAGCGGGAAGGACAGATACGCAGTATTTT. Translating it yields CASSLDLAGRTDTQYF.

The rearrangement uses TRBV2 and TRBJ2-1; TRBD2 matches at 12 bases. Germline V gene data show CDR1 as SNHLY and CDR2 as FYNNEI. Losses at the gene ends were 4 bases for V and 0 bases for J; bases not matched to a gene: 7. The CDR3 has 18 residues. CDR3 sequence reads: CASSVSLAGGPSYNEQFF. In DNA, the CDR3 is TGTGCCAGCAGTGTGAGCCTAGCGGGGGGGCCCTCCTACAATGAGCAGTTCTTC.

The chain carries TRBV12-3 or TRBV12-4 and TRBJ2-7; D is unresolved. The CDR3 has 12 amino acids. V was cut by 5 bases and J by 3 bases, with 8 bases left in between. DNA for the CDR3: TGTGCCAGCAGTATTGACGGCTACGAGCAGTACTTC. Translating gives CASSIDGYEQYF.

About this clonotype itself: One end of the junction does not line up with germline, which may come from a read error. The chain links TRBV27 to TRBJ1-2, with unresolved D. The CDR3 length is 15 residues. The germline V gene has CDR1 MNHEY and CDR2 SMNVEV (reference sequence). The CDR3 protein is CASTLGGITNYGYAF. As DNA, the CDR3 is TGTGCCAGCACCCTAGGAGGGATAACCAACTATGGCTACGCCTTC.

V is TRBV4-1 and J is TRBJ1-1; D is uncertain. The ends were cut back, 1 base at V and 3 bases at J, with 12 bases in the middle. Germline-derived CDR1 and CDR2 are MGHRA and YSYEKL. The CDR3 has 15 amino acids. The CDR3 protein is CASSQVWGKDTEAFF. The CDR3 DNA follows: TGCGCCAGCAGCCAAGTTTGGGGAAAGGACACTGAAGCTTTCTTT.

The chain combines TRBV7-9 with TRBJ1-1; D remains ambiguous. The germline gives CDR1 SEHNR, CDR2 FQNEAQ (reference sequence). This CDR3 has 13 amino acids. V was clipped by 5 bases and J by 5 bases, with 12 bases between them. The DNA for the CDR3 is TGTGCCAGCAGCCCCCCGGGTAGTACTGAAGCTTTCTTT. Encoded protein: CASSPPGSTEAFF.

At least ten counts were recorded for this clonotype. The chain is built from TRBV7-6 and TRBJ2-7; weak D call: TRBD2 (5 bases). Germline-derived CDR1 and CDR2 are SGHVS and FNYEAQ. This CDR3 region has 13 residues. V was cut by 5 bases and J by 3 bases, with 11 bases left in between. CDR3 in DNA: TGTGCCAGCAGCGAGGGATCATTCTACGAGCAGTACTTC. This codes for CASSEGSFYEQYF.

In its sample, this clonotype was seen a few times. The rearrangement uses TRBV7-6 and TRBJ2-7, with 9 bases aligning to TRBD1. The trim removed 5 bases at V and 0 bases at J, leaving 8 bases unmatched. Germline V CDR1 and CDR2: SGHVS, FNYEAQ. This CDR3 comprises 16 residues. The CDR3: CASSLGGQGSSYEQYF. CDR3 in DNA: TGTGCCAGCAGCCTGGGAGGACAGGGGAGCTCCTACGAGCAGTACTTC.

The rearrangement uses TRBV10-2 and TRBJ2-1; possibly TRBD1 for D (5 bases). The CDR3 sequence is 12 residues long. V gave up 6 bases and J gave up 8 bases, with 11 bases separating them. CDR1 and CDR2 from the germline V gene are WSHSY and SAAADI. The CDR3 sequence: CASRRIGDEQFF. CDR3 in DNA: TGCGCCAGCAGGCGAATAGGGGATGAGCAGTTCTTC.

The chain links TRBV4-1 to TRBJ2-1; TRBD2 aligns across 14 bases. Germline V gene data show CDR1 as MGHRA and CDR2 as YSYEKL. This CDR3 has 15 amino acids. J gave up 8 bases and V 8 bases, and 8 bases lay outside the gene matches. In nucleotides, the CDR3 is TGCGCCAGCGGAAAGACTAGCGGGGGGGCCCATGAGCAGTTCTTC. This gives the protein CASGKTSGGAHEQFF.

This clonotype has a handful of counts. The rearrangement uses TRBV7-9 and TRBJ1-2; TRBD1 agrees at 9 bases. Losses at the gene ends were 8 bases for V and 7 bases for J; bases not matched to a gene: 11. Germline V gene data show CDR1 as SEHNR and CDR2 as FQNEAQ (reference sequence). The CDR3 totals 14 residues. CDR3 nucleotide sequence: TGTGCCAGCCTCATACAGGGGGCTCCTGGTGGCTACACCTTC. Its protein product is CASLIQGAPGGYTF.

The genes are TRBV13 and TRBJ2-7; D not resolved. Trimming stripped 0 bases from V and 1 base from J, with 7 bases between. Germline V gives CDR1 PRHDT, CDR2 FYEKMQ (reference sequence). The CDR3 contains 14 residues. In DNA, the CDR3 is TGTGCCAGCAGCTTAGGGACCTTATCCTACGAGCAGTACTTC. Translation: CASSLGTLSYEQYF.

The CDR3 coding sequence is TGCAGTGCTAGAGGGATAAACACCGGGGAGCTGTTTTTT. Amino acids: CSARGINTGELFF. The gene calls are TRBV20-1 and TRBJ2-2; D unclear. This CDR3 is built from 13 residues. With 1 base removed from V and 2 bases from J, the gap between germline ends came to 5 bases. Per germline, CDR1 DFQATT and CDR2 SNEGSKA (reference sequence).